This T cell receptor (beta chain) was captured by sequencing in a study of T cells after yellow fever vaccination. For the study at large: Libraries from low-cell-number fractions were prepared with the SMART-Seq v4 Ultra Low Input RNA kit.

Broader study findings: Booster sampling recovered most clones from primary vaccination (approximately 97% CD4, around 90% CD8).

Each CDR3 protein is one row after TCRdb ran MiXCR on the 5' RACE reads. The table has approximately 550,000 distinct CDR3 sequences, 15% to 20% seen once. Germline V CDR1 and CDR2: SQVTM, ANQGSEA. CDR3 length: 13 residues. With 4 bases removed from V and 9 bases from J, the gap between germline ends came to 16 bases. As regards this clonotype: As yet, its antigen is unknown.

The chain joins TRBV29-1 to TRBJ2-1; weak D call: TRBD2 (5 bases). Sequenced material: PBMCs, taken 15 days after the yellow fever booster vaccination. The sequence was obtained from a man younger than 45 who received the YFV17D yellow fever vaccine. The CDR3 reads CSVAGRNNGEQFF. DNA of the CDR3: TGCAGCGTTGCGGGGAGAAACAATGGTGAGCAGTTCTTC.